This T cell receptor (beta chain) stems from a study of radiotherapy plus CTLA-4 blockade in lung cancer. About the research overall: With over 25% of patients having disease control, objective responses were seen in roughly 18%. Study results and caveats: Expansion in blood of tumor-derived TCR clones was seen after radiotherapy plus ipilimumab. Interferon-beta and early blood T cell clone dynamics reportedly predicted response best.

Looked up from germline, CDR1 is LNHDA and CDR2 is SQIVND (reference sequence). V was pared by 0 bases and J by 4 bases, with 8 bases of the junction left unmatched. This CDR3 region has 16 residues. For this clone: As yet, its antigen is unknown.

TCRdb's table, derived via immunoSEQ multiplex PCR, lists solely in-frame clones and lacks some. The table lists about 38,000 clones, about 73% of them singletons. The study gave focal radiation plus ipilimumab CTLA-4 blockade to patients with chemo-refractory metastatic non-small-cell lung cancer. The receptor was derived from a human donor with non-small cell lung cancer who had stable disease on radiotherapy plus ipilimumab. Source: peripheral blood, taken from a patient treated with radiotherapy plus ipilimumab. The chain is built from TRBV19 and TRBJ1-1; TRBD1 agrees at 7 bases. CDR3 residues: CASSIDLWGQTTEAFF. The CDR3 DNA is TGTGCCAGTAGTATAGACCTTTGGGGACAGACCACTGAAGCTTTCTTT.